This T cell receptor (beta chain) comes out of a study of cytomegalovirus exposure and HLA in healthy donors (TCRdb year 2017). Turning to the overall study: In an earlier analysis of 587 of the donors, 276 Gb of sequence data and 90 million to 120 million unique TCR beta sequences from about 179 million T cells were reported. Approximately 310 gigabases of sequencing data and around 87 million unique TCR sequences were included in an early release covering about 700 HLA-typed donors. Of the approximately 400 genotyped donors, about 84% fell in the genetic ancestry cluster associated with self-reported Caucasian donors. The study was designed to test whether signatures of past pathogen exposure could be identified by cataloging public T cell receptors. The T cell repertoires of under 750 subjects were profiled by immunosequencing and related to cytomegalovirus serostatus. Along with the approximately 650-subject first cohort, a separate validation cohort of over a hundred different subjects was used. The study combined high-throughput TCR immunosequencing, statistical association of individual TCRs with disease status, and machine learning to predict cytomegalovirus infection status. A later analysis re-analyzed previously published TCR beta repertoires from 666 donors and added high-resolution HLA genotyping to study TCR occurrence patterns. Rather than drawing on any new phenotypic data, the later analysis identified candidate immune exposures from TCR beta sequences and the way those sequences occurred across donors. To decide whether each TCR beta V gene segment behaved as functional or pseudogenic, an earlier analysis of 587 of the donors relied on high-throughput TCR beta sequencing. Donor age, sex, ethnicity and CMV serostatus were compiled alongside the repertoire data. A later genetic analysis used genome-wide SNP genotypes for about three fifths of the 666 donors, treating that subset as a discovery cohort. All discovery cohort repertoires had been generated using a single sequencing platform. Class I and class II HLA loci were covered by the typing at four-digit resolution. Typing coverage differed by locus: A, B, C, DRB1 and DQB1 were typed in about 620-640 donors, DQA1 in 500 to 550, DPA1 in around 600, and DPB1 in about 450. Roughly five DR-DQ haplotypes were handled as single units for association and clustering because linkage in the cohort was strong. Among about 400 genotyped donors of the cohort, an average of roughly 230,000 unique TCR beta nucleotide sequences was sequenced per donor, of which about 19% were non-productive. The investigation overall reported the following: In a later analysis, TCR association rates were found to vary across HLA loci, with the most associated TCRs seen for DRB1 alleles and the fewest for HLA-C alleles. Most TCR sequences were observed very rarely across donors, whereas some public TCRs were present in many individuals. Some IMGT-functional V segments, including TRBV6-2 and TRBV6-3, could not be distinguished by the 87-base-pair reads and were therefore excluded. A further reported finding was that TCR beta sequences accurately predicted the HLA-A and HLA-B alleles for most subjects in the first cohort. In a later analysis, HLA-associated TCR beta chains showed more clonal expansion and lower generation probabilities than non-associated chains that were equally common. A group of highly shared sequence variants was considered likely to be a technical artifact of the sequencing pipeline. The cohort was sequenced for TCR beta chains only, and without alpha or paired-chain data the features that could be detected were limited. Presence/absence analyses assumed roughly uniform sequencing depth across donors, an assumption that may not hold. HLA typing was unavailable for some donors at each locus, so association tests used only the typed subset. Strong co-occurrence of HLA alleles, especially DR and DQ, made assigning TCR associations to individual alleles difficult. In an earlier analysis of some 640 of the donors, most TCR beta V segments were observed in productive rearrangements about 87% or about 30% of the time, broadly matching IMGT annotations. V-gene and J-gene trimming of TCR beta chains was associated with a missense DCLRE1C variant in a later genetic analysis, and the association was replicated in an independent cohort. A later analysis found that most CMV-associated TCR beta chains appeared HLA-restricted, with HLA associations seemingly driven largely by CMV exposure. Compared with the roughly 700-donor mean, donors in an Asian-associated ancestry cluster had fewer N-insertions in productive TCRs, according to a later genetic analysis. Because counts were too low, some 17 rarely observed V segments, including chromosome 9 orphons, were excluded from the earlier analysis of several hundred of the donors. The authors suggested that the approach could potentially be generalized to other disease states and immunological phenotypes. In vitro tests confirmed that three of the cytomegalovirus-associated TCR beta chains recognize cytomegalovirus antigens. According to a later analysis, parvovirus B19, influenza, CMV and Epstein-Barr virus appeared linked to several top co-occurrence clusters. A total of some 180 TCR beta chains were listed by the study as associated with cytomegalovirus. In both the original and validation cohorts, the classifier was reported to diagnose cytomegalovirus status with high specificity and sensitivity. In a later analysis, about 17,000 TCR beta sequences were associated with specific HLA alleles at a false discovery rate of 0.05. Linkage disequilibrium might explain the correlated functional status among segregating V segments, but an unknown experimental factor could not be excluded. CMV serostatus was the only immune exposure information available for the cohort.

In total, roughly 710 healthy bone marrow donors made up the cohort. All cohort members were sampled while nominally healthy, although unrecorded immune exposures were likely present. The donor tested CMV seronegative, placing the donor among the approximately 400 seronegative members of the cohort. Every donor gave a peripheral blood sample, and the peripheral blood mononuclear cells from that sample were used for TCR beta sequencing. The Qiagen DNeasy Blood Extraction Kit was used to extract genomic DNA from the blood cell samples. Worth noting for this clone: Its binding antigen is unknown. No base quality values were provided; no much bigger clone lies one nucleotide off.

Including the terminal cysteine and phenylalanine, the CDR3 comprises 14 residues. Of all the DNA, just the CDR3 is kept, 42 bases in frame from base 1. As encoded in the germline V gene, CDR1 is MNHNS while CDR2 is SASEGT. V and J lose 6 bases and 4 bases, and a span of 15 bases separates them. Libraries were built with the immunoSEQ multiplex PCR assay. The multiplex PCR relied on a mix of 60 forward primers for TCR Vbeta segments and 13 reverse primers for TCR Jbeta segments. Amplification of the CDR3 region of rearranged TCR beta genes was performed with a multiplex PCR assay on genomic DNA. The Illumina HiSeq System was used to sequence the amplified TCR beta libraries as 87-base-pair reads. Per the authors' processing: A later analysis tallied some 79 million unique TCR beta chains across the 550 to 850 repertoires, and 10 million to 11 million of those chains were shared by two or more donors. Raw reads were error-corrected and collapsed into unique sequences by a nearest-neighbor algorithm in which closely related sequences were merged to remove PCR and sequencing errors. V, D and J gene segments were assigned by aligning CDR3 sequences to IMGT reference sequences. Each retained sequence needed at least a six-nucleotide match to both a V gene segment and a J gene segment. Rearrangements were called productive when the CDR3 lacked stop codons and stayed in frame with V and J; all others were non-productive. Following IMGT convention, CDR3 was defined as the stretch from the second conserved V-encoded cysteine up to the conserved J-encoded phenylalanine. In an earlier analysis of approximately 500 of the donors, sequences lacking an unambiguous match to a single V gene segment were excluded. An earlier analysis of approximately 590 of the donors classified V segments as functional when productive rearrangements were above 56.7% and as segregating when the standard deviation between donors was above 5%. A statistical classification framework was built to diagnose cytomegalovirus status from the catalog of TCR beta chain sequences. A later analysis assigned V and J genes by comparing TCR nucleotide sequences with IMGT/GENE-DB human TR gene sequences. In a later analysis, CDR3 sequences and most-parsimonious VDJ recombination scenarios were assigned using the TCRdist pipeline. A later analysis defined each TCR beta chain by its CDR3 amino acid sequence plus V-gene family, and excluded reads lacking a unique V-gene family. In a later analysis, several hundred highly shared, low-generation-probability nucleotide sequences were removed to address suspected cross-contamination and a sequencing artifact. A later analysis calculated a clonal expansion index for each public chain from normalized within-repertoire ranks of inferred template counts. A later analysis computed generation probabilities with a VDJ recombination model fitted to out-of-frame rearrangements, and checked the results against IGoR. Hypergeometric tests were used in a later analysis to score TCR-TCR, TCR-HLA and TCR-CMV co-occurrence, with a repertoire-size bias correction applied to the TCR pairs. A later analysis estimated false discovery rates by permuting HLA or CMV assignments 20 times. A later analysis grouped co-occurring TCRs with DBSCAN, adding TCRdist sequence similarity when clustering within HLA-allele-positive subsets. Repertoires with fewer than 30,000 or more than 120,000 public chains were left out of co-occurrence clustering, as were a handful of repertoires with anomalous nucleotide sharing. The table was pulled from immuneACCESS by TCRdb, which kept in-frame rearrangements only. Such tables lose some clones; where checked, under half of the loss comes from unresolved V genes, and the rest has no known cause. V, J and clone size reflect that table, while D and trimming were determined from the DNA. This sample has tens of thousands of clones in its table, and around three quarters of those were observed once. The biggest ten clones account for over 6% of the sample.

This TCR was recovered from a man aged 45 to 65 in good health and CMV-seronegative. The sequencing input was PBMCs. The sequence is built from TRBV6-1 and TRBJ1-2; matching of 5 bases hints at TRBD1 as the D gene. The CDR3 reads CASRSTRTTYGYTF. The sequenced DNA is TGTGCCAGCAGGTCTACCCGGACAACCTATGGCTACACCTTC.